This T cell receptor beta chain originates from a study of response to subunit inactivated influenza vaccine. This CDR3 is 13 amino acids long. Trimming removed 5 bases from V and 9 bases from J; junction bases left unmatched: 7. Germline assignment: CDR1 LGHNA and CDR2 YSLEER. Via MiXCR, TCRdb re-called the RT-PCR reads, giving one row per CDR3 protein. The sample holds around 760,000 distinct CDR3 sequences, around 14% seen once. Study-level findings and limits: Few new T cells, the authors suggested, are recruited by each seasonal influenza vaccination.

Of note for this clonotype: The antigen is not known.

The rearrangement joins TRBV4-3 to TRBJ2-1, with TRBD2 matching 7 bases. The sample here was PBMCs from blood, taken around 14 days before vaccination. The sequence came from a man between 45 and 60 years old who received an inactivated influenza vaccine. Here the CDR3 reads CASSAGGMGEQFF. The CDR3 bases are TGCGCCAGCAGCGCCGGGGGGATGGGTGAGCAGTTCTTC.